These 9 T cell receptor beta chains originate from one sample sequenced in a study of patients with pleural tuberculosis. TCRdb re-derived calls from the reads in MiXCR, one entry per CDR3 protein. Counted here are 40,000 to 55,000 distinct CDR3 sequences, about 7.3% occurring once; the ten biggest clones make up under 20%. These receptors were taken from a human donor with pleural tuberculosis.

This clonotype appeared many times. This chain uses TRBV11-2 with TRBJ1-6; TRBD1 agrees at 11 bases. This CDR3 is 15 amino acids long. V gave up 5 bases and J gave up 6 bases; unmatched junction bases: 3. Germline V lookup: CDR1 SGHAT, CDR2 FQNNGV. The CDR3 sequence: CASSADRGPNSPLHF. CDR3 sequence (DNA): TGTGCCAGCAGCGCGGACAGGGGGCCTAATTCACCCCTCCACTTT.

This clonotype was counted many times. The gene calls are TRBV6-4 and TRBJ2-7; 7 bases agree with TRBD1. Germline-derived CDR1 and CDR2 are MRHNA and SNTAGT. This CDR3 spans 13 amino acids. V was pared by 7 bases and J by 5 bases, with 8 bases of the junction left unmatched. CDR3 protein: CASTDSDRDEQYV. The CDR3 coding sequence is TGTGCCAGCACCGACTCAGACAGGGACGAGCAGTACGTC.

The V call is TRBV19, the J call TRBJ2-7; tentatively, D is TRBD2 (6 bases). Germline values: CDR1 LNHDA, CDR2 SQIVND (reference sequence). The length of the CDR3 is 12 residues. V was trimmed by 2 bases and J by 5 bases, leaving 7 bases between them. CDR3 sequence (DNA): TGTGCCAGTAGTATACCGGGAGACGAGCAGTACGTC. Protein product: CASSIPGDEQYV.

The table lists this clonotype with many counts. V gene TRBV6-1 combines with J gene TRBJ2-7; TRBD1 matches at 7 bases. This CDR3 has 13 residues. Losses at the gene ends were 7 bases for V and 7 bases for J; bases not matched to a gene: 10. Germline loops: CDR1 MNHNS, CDR2 SASEGT. The CDR3 nucleotides are TGTGCCAGCACCCCGACAGGGTTTGGTGAGCAGTACGTC. Translating gives CASTPTGFGEQYV.

This clonotype was seen more than once but under ten times. This chain links TRBV2 with TRBJ2-3; no reliable D call. The CDR3 is 15 residues long. Trimming left V 3 bases short and J 5 bases short, with 15 bases between. Germline V gives CDR1 SNHLY, CDR2 FYNNEI. CDR3 in amino acids: CASSDAAGSKDTQYF. The DNA for the CDR3 is TGTGCCAGCAGTGACGCGGCAGGTTCCAAAGATACGCAGTATTTT. The whole variable domain, filled in from reference TRBV2 and TRBJ2-3, reads EPEVTQTPSHQVTQMGQEVILRCVPISNHLYFYWYRQILGQKVEFLVSFYNNEISEKSEIFDDQFSVERPDGSNFTLKIRSTKLEDSAMYFCASSDAAGSKDTQYFGPGTRLTVL.

This clonotype was seen more than once but under ten times. The chain employs TRBV18 and TRBJ2-7, with 11 nucleotides matching TRBD2. Germline V gives CDR1 KGHSH, CDR2 LQKENI. V was clipped by 4 bases and J by 4 bases; unmatched bases: 6. CDR3 length: 15 residues. Here the CDR3 reads CASSLPGTSGYEQYF. The CDR3 DNA follows: TGTGCCAGCTCACTTCCCGGGACTAGCGGATACGAGCAGTACTTC.

In this sample, this clonotype turned up many times. The chain is built from TRBV6-2 or TRBV6-3 and TRBJ2-3; TRBD2 matches 8 bases. The junction had 8 bases not matched to a gene; V was cut back by 1 base and J by 2 bases. CDR3 length equals 17 residues. Germline V gene lookup returns CDR1 MNHEY and CDR2 SVGEGT. CDR3 residues: CASSYLRAGRATDTQYF. The CDR3 DNA sequence: TGTGCCAGCAGTTACTTGAGGGCCGGGAGGGCCACAGATACGCAGTATTTT.

This clonotype occurred many times. The J gene is TRBJ2-3, the V gene TRBV7-3; the D call may be TRBD1 or TRBD2 (5 bases each). V lost 5 bases to trimming and J lost 5 bases, with 11 bases between them. There are 13 residues in the CDR3. Germline V lookup: CDR1 SGHTA, CDR2 FQGTGA. CDR3 in amino acids: CASSVGRQDTQYF. The DNA of the CDR3 is TGTGCCAGCAGCGTGGGACGTCAAGATACGCAGTATTTT.

The V and J genes are TRBV10-3 and TRBJ2-6; D remains ambiguous. V gave up 6 bases and J gave up 0 bases, with 9 bases separating them. The CDR3 is made up of 15 amino acids. The germline gives CDR1 ENHRY, CDR2 SYGVKD. The CDR3 here is CAISPEDSGANVLTF. The CDR3 DNA follows: TGTGCCATCAGCCCTGAGGACTCTGGGGCCAACGTCCTGACTTTC.